The clone carrying this TCR beta chain turned up a few times. This entry belongs to a study of blood T cells in healthy people across ages. Germline V gene lookup returns CDR1 KGHSH and CDR2 LQKENI. The CDR3 is 15 residues long. V lost 4 bases and J 2 bases, leaving 9 bases between the germline ends. The authors ran a second PCR of roughly 6 to 12 cycles using a sample-barcoded 5' primer and a J-beta primer mix. TCRdb analysed the 5' RACE reads with MiXCR anew, one entry per CDR3 protein. The sample includes about 930,000 distinct CDR3 sequences, about 28% of them seen just once. These same records also appear under a second study, on T cells of mothers and their children. From that study: Primer M1S, used in the second PCR, introduced sample barcodes and 2-4 random nucleotides. Relative to unrelated pairs, biologically related mother-child dyads exhibited marginally greater, non-significant overlap.

The specimen sequenced was blood. V and J are TRBV18 and TRBJ2-6; D is uncertain. The sequence derives from a woman aged 35 to 49 in good health. The CDR3 nucleotides read TGTGCCAGCTCACGGCGGTCAGCTGGGGCCAACGTCCTGACTTTC. Protein product: CASSRRSAGANVLTF.